These 20 T cell receptor beta chains were sequenced from one sample in a study of molecular identifiers for immune sequencing clone quantification. TCRdb itself ran the PCR reads through MiXCR, one entry per CDR3 protein. The table has about 86,000 distinct CDR3 sequences, 20% to 25% seen once. The source material was naive CD8+ T cells from blood, with Jurkat cell RNA spiked in. Subset denoted: FACS-sorted CD8+CD4-CCR7+CD45RA+ naive T cells. Receptor source: a human donor in good health. Some libraries in this study had Jurkat cell RNA spiked in.

About this clonotype itself: A much more abundant neighbour one base away suggests this may be a read error. The gene calls are TRBV7-6 and TRBJ1-4; D not certain. CDR3 length equals 14 residues. Germline assignment: CDR1 SGHVS and CDR2 FNYEAQ. CDR3 loop: CASGLAPTDEKLFF. The CDR3 DNA is TGTGCCAGCGGCTTAGCTCCCACAGATGAAAAACTGTTTTTT.

This clonotype was counted ten times or more. The chain joins TRBV7-9 to TRBJ2-2; TRBD2 matches at 8 bases. There are 19 residues in the CDR3. V shed 2 bases, J shed 2 bases, and the junction held 13 bases outside the gene matches. Germline CDR1 is SEHNR and CDR2 is FQNEAQ (reference sequence). The CDR3 sequence: CASSLSQLAADGNTGELFF. The CDR3 nucleotides are TGTGCCAGCAGCTTATCCCAACTAGCGGCGGATGGAAACACCGGGGAGCTGTTTTTT.

This clonotype was detected only a few times. This may be a read error, as it is one base from a much larger clone. The chain has TRBV20-1 and TRBJ2-4; D possibly corresponds to TRBD2 (6 bases). Germline V gene data show CDR1 as DFQATT and CDR2 as SNEGSKA (reference sequence). CDR3 size: 15 residues. The germline V and J ends were trimmed by 0 bases and 9 bases, with 18 bases remaining between them. The CDR3 protein is CSARDIREVLGIQYF. CDR3 sequence (DNA): TGCAGTGCTAGAGATATTAGGGAGGTTTTGGGCATTCAGTACTTC.

Regarding this clonotype: This may stem from a read error, because a much larger clone lies one nucleotide away. The chain combines TRBV4-3 with TRBJ1-1; no clear D gene. This CDR3 spans 15 amino acids. V lost 0 bases and J lost 2, with 10 bases in between. In germline, CDR1 is LGHNA, CDR2 YSLEER. The CDR3 DNA sequence: TGCGCCAGCAGCCAAGACAGAACCCCAAACACTGAAGCTTTCTTT. Translation: CASSQDRTPNTEAFF.

The rearrangement links TRBV6-2 or TRBV6-3 to TRBJ2-3, with 9 bases fitting TRBD1. The CDR3 covers 17 residues. The V and J ends lost 0 bases and 2 bases, in that order; junction bases with no gene match: 6. The germline V gene has CDR1 MNHEY and CDR2 SVGEGT. In nucleotides, the CDR3 is TGTGCCAGCAGTTACTCCTCCGGGACAGGGTACACAGATACGCAGTATTTT. Translated, it gives CASSYSSGTGYTDTQYF.

V usage is TRBV6-2 or TRBV6-3 and J usage is TRBJ2-5; TRBD2 matches 10 bases. Trimming took 6 bases from V and 2 from J; bases not matched to a gene: 15. Germline values: CDR1 MNHEY, CDR2 SVGEGT. This CDR3 comprises 18 residues. The CDR3 sequence is CASSQEAHGLAVQETQYF. The CDR3 DNA is TGTGCCAGCAGCCAAGAAGCCCATGGACTAGCGGTGCAAGAGACCCAGTACTTC.

This clonotype was counted many times. J is TRBJ2-1 and V is TRBV11-3; 11 nucleotides match TRBD2. Germline V gene sequence: CDR1 SGHNT, CDR2 YENEEA. The CDR3 covers 14 residues. With 5 bases clipped from V and 8 bases from J, the junction kept 5 bases outside the gene matches. DNA of the CDR3: TGTGCCAGCAGCCCTCGGACTAGCGGGCATGAGCAGTTCTTC. This sequence encodes CASSPRTSGHEQFF.

This clonotype was counted between two and nine times. The rearrangement uses TRBV7-9 and TRBJ2-7; TRBD2 matches 13 bases. CDR1 SEHNR and CDR2 FQNEAQ come from the germline V gene (reference sequence). This CDR3 comprises 15 residues. Losses at the gene ends were 5 bases for V and 3 bases for J; bases not matched to a gene: 4. CDR3 nucleotide sequence: TGTGCCAGCAGCCATGGGACTAGCGGGATCTACGAGCAGTACTTC. It specifies CASSHGTSGIYEQYF.

In the case of this clonotype: A much larger clone is a single base away; this may be a read error. The chain couples TRBV5-6 to TRBJ2-7; D gene ambiguous. Germline V CDR1 and CDR2: SGHDT, YYEEEE. Trimming cost V 4 bases and J 8 bases, with 13 bases left between them. The CDR3 is made up of 12 amino acids. This CDR3 is CASSRAFSKQYF. The CDR3 DNA reads as TGTGCCAGCAGCCGTGCATTCTCCAAGCAGTACTTC.

Ten or more counts support this clonotype. The chain is built from TRBV4-3 and TRBJ1-1; D remains unclear. The V gene's germline CDR1 is LGHNA and CDR2 YSLEER. The CDR3 is made up of 13 amino acids. V lost 4 bases, J lost 4 bases, and 10 bases lay in between. The CDR3 DNA follows: TGCGCCAGCAGCCCACAGTGGAGCACTGAAGCTTTCTTT. This gives the protein CASSPQWSTEAFF.

The CDR3 sequence: CASSIPGTITYEQYF. DNA of the CDR3: TGTGCCAGCTCAATTCCCGGGACCATTACCTACGAGCAGTACTTC. The chain recombines TRBV28 with TRBJ2-7; either TRBD1 or TRBD2 may supply D (5 bases each). The ends were cut back, 8 bases at V and 2 bases at J, with 19 bases in the middle. The CDR3 extends over 15 amino acids. In germline, CDR1 is MDHEN, CDR2 SYDVKM.

This clonotype has a handful of counts. The rearrangement joins TRBV6-2 or TRBV6-3 to TRBJ1-1; D is unresolved. This CDR3 region has 13 residues. Trimming took 8 bases from V and 5 from J, leaving 15 bases between them. Germline V CDR1 and CDR2: MNHEY, SVGEGT. CDR3 DNA: TGTGCCAGCCTTCAGTCCGCTGTTACTGAAGCTTTCTTT. This translates into CASLQSAVTEAFF.

This clonotype came up many times. V and J are TRBV10-3 and TRBJ2-3; no firm D call. Germline-derived CDR1 and CDR2 are ENHRY and SYGVKD. V gave up 3 bases and J gave up 2 bases, with 6 bases separating them. The CDR3 runs 13 residues. The CDR3 DNA follows: TGTGCCATCAGTGAAACCGACACAGATACGCAGTATTTT. It yields the protein CAISETDTDTQYF.

Regarding this clonotype: Just one base apart from a much larger clone, this may be a read error. The chain couples TRBV7-9 to TRBJ2-7; D ambiguous. Trimming left V 3 bases short and J 6 bases short, with 9 bases between. Germline CDR1 and CDR2: SEHNR and FQNEAQ (reference sequence). This CDR3 region has 12 residues. CDR3 protein: CASSFSELEQYF. DNA for the CDR3: TGTGCCAGCAGCTTTTCAGAGCTCGAGCAGTACTTC.

This chain links TRBV25-1 with TRBJ2-1; TRBD1 matches 10 bases. The length of the CDR3 is 14 residues. V shed 4 bases and J 8 bases; nucleotides not matched to a gene: 5. Germline V lookup: CDR1 MGHDK, CDR2 SYGVNS. CDR3 DNA sequence: TGTGCCAGCAGTGCGGGACAGGGGTTCGATGAGCAGTTCTTC. Protein sequence: CASSAGQGFDEQFF.

This clonotype came up a few times. The rearrangement uses TRBV24-1 and TRBJ2-1; D perhaps matches TRBD2 (6 bases). Per the germline V gene, CDR1 is KGHDR and CDR2 is SFDVKD. The CDR3 length is 12 residues. V was pared by 7 bases and J by 8 bases, with 11 bases between. The CDR3 region is CATRGEVDEQFF. In DNA form, the CDR3 reads TGTGCCACCAGGGGGGAGGTGGATGAGCAGTTCTTC.

This clonotype was seen at least ten times. This chain joins TRBV7-2 and TRBJ2-7, with D perhaps being TRBD1 or TRBD2 (7 bases each). V was shortened by 6 bases and J by 6 bases, with 15 bases between the two germline ends. The germline V gene has CDR1 SGHTA and CDR2 FQGNSA. CDR3 size: 13 residues. The CDR3 loop reads CASRTGEGGEQYF. For the CDR3, the DNA is TGTGCCAGCAGAACAGGGGAGGGGGGCGAGCAGTACTTC.

This clonotype was counted ten times or more. The chain recombines TRBV19 with TRBJ1-1; D unresolved. The V end was cut by 6 bases, the J end by 1 base, with 9 bases between. The V gene's germline CDR1 is LNHDA and CDR2 SQIVND (reference sequence). The CDR3 consists of 13 residues. CDR3 nucleotides: TGTGCCAGTAGGGGCGCTTGGAACACTGAAGCTTTCTTT. Translation: CASRGAWNTEAFF.

In this sample, this clonotype turned up a few times. The chain uses TRBV13 and TRBJ2-1; weak D call: TRBD2 (6 bases). Germline CDR1 is PRHDT and CDR2 is FYEKMQ (reference sequence). CDR3 length: 11 residues. The V and J ends lost 3 bases and 13 bases respectively, with 10 bases between them. The CDR3 region has the DNA TGTGCCAGCAGCTTTAGCGGAGCTCAGTTCTTC. Protein product: CASSFSGAQFF.

The chain couples TRBV12-3 or TRBV12-4 to TRBJ1-2; D is perhaps TRBD1 (5 bases). The CDR3 length is 16 residues. The ends were cut back, 7 bases at V and 4 bases at J, with 22 bases in the middle. The CDR3 spells CASTTPGTPRGYGYTF. In DNA form, the CDR3 reads TGTGCCAGCACTACCCCCGGGACCCCACGAGGCTATGGCTACACCTTC.